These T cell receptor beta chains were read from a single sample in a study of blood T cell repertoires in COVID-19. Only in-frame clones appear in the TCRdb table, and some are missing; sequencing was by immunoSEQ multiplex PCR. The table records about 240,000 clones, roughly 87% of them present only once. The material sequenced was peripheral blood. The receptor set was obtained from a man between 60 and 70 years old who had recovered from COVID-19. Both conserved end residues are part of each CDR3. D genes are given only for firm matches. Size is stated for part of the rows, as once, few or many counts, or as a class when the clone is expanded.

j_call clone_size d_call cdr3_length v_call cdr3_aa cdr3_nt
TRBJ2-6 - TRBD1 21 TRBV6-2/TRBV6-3 CASSYFPGRGQGPSGANVLTF TGTGCCAGCAGTTACTTCCCCGGTCGGGGACAGGGACCCTCTGGGGCCAACGTCCTGACTTTC
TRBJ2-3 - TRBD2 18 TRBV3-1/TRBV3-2 CASSQGTSGLASTDTQYF TGTGCCAGCAGCCAAGGGACTAGCGGCCTAGCATCCACAGATACGCAGTATTTT
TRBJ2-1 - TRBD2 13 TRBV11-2 CASSLPGGYEQFF TGTGCCAGCAGCTTACCCGGGGGGTATGAGCAGTTCTTC
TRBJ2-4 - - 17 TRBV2 CASSLTFGLLAKNIQYF TGTGCCAGCAGTCTGACATTTGGACTGTTAGCCAAAAACATTCAGTACTTC
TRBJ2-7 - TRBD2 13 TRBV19 CAGRGCSSYEQYF TGTGCCGGGAGGGGATGTTCTTCCTACGAGCAGTACTTC
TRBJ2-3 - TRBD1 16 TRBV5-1 CASSLLEGQGSDTQYF TGCGCCAGCAGCTTGTTGGAGGGACAGGGATCAGATACGCAGTATTTT
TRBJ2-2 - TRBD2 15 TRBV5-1 CASSLEGLASGELFF TGCGCCAGCAGCTTGGAGGGACTAGCCTCCGGGGAGCTGTTTTTT
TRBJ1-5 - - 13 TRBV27 CASSWGSSQPQHF TGTGCCAGCAGTTGGGGCAGTTCACAGCCCCAGCATTTT
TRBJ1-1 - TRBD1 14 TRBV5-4 CASSRGQGNTEAFF TGTGCCAGCAGCCGGGGACAGGGAAACACTGAAGCTTTCTTT
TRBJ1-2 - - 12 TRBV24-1 CATSENRVGYTF TGTGCCACCAGTGAAAACAGGGTTGGCTACACCTTC
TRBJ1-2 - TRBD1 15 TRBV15 CATSRGTGTNYGYTF TGTGCCACCAGCAGGGGGACAGGAACCAACTATGGCTACACCTTC
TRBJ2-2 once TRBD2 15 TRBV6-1 CASSVAGPNTGELFF TGTGCCAGCAGTGTAGCGGGGCCCAACACCGGGGAGCTGTTTTTT
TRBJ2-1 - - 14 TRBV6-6 CASSYGEGRNEQFF TGTGCCAGCAGTTACGGAGAAGGGAGAAATGAGCAGTTCTTC
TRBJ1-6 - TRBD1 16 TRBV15 CATSRDRGTGGSPLHF TGTGCCACCAGCAGAGATAGAGGGACAGGTGGTTCACCCCTCCACTTT
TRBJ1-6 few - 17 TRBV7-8 CASSVGLTSSYNSPLHF TGTGCCAGCAGTGTCGGACTGACGAGCTCCTATAATTCACCCCTCCACTTT
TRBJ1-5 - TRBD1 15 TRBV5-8 CASSPGTGYYQPQHF TGTGCCAGCAGCCCCGGGACAGGCTACTATCAGCCCCAGCATTTT
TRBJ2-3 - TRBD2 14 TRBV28 CASGSAGSTDTQYF TGTGCCAGTGGCTCAGCGGGGAGCACAGATACGCAGTATTTT
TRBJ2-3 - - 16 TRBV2 CASSEEGAGLTDTQYF TGTGCCAGCAGTGAAGAAGGGGCAGGTTTGACAGATACGCAGTATTTT
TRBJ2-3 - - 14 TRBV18 CASSGQNRDDTQYF TGTGCCAGCTCAGGGCAAAACAGGGACGATACGCAGTATTTT
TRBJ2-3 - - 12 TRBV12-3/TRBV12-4 CARPAGTDTQYF TGTGCCAGGCCGGCGGGCACAGATACGCAGTATTTT